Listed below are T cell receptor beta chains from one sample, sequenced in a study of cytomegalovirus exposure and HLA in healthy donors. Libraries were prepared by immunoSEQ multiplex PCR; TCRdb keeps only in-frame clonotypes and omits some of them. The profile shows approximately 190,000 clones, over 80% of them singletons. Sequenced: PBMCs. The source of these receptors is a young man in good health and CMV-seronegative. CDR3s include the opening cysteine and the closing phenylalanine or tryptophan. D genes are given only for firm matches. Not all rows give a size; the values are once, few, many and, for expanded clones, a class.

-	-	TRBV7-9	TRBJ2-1	CASSSGNSYNEQFF	TGTGCCAGCAGCTCAGGGAATTCCTACAATGAGCAGTTCTTC
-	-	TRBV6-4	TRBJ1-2	CASSDSLTGNNYGYTF	TGTGCCAGCAGTGACTCGCTCACAGGGAATAACTATGGCTACACCTTC
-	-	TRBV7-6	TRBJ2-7	CASSLAAGSPYEQYF	TGTGCCAGCAGCTTAGCGGCGGGGTCCCCCTACGAGCAGTACTTC
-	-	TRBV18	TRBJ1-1	CASSPLGQSMNTEAFF	TGTGCCAGCTCACCACTCGGACAGAGTATGAACACTGAAGCTTTCTTT
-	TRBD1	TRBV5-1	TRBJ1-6	CASSSRTGEYNSPLHF	TGCGCCAGCAGCTCACGGACAGGGGAGTATAATTCACCCCTCCACTTT
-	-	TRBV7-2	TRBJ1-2	CASSPGTFDYGYTF	TGTGCCAGCAGCCCGGGTACCTTCGACTATGGCTACACCTTC
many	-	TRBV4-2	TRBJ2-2	CASSQNGQNVGGELFF	TGTGCCAGCAGCCAAAACGGACAGAATGTTGGGGGGGAGCTGTTTTTT
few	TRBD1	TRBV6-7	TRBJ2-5	CASSYTTGGSGLETQYF	TGTGCCAGCAGTTACACTACAGGGGGCTCGGGGCTAGAGACCCAGTACTTC
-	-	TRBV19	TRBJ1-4	CASSPDLGHDEKLFF	TGTGCCAGTAGTCCAGACCTCGGACATGATGAAAAACTGTTTTTT
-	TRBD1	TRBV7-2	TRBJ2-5	CASSPGQGGETQYF	TGTGCCAGCAGCCCGGGACAGGGGGGGGAGACCCAGTACTTC
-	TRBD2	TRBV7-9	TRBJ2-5	CASSETSGSGETQYF	TGTGCCAGCAGCGAAACTAGCGGGAGTGGAGAGACCCAGTACTTC
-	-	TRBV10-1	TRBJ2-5	CASSADRGPLLWQYF	TGCGCCAGCAGTGCGGACAGAGGGCCCCTTTTGTGGCAGTACTTC
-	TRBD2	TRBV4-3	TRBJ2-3	CASSQELAGGPTDTQYF	TGCGCCAGCAGCCAAGAATTGGCGGGGGGGCCGACAGATACGCAGTATTTT
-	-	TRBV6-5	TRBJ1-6	CASSYEGLNSPLHF	TGTGCCAGCAGTTATGAGGGACTTAATTCACCCCTCCACTTT
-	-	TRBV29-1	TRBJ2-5	CSVEDRRSAYF	TGCAGCGTTGAAGATCGCAGGTCTGCCTACTTC
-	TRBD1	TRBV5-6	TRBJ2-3	CASSWGQGIGDTQYF	TGTGCCAGCAGCTGGGGACAGGGGATTGGAGATACGCAGTATTTT
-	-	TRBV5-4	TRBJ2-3	CASSLTGSTGDTQYF	TGTGCCAGCAGCTTGACCGGGAGTACGGGAGATACGCAGTATTTT
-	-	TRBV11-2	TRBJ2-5	CASATVQETQYF	TGTGCCAGCGCCACAGTCCAAGAGACCCAGTACTTC
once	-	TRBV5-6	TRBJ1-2	CASSVYYGYTF	TGTGCCAGCAGCGTATACTATGGCTACACCTTC
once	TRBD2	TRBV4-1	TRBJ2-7	CASSQGGGSSYEQYF	TGCGCCAGCAGCCAAGGAGGCGGGAGCTCCTACGAGCAGTACTTC
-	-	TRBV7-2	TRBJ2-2	CASSSPRGRTGELFF	TGTGCCAGCAGCTCCCCCAGGGGTCGCACCGGGGAGCTGTTTTTT
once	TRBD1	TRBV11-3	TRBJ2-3	CASSLGAGGNTDTQYF	TGTGCCAGCAGCTTAGGGGCAGGGGGCAACACAGATACGCAGTATTTT
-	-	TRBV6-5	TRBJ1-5	CASGEGQPQHF	TGTGCCAGCGGGGAGGGCCAGCCCCAGCATTTT
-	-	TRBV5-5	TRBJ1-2	CASSLLRGSNYGYTF	TGTGCCAGCAGCTTGCTCAGGGGATCCAACTATGGCTACACCTTC
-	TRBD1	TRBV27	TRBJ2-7	CASSYYKGAGYEQYF	TGTGCCAGCAGTTATTATAAGGGGGCAGGCTACGAGCAGTACTTC
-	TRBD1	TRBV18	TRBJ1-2	CASSRGQGELNYGYTF	TGTGCCAGCTCTCGAGGACAGGGAGAACTAAACTATGGCTACACCTTC
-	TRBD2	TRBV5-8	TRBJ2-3	CASSSRTSGMEDSTDTQYF	TGTGCCAGCAGCTCGCGGACTAGCGGGATGGAGGATAGCACAGATACGCAGTATTTT
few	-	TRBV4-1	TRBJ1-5	CASSQGGGRGRNQPQHF	TGCGCCAGCAGCCAGGGGGGGGGCAGGGGAAGGAATCAGCCCCAGCATTTT
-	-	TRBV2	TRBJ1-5	CASSSGFQPQHF	TGTGCCAGCAGTTCCGGGTTTCAGCCCCAGCATTTT
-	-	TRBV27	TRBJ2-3	CASSLSWGLRTDTQYF	TGTGCCAGCAGTTTATCGTGGGGGCTGCGCACAGATACGCAGTATTTT
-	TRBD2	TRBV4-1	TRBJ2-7	CASSSLAGEYF	TGCGCCAGCAGTTCACTAGCGGGAGAGTACTTC
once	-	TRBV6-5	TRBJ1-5	CASSYGGSGQPQHF	TGTGCCAGCAGTTACGGGGGGTCCGGTCAGCCCCAGCATTTT
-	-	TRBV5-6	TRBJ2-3	CASSSRSSTDTQYF	TGTGCCAGCAGCTCGCGGAGTTCCACAGATACGCAGTATTTT
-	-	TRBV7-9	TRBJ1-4	CASSFLSRARVTNEKLFF	TGTGCCAGCAGCTTTCTGTCCAGGGCAAGGGTAACTAATGAAAAACTGTTTTTT
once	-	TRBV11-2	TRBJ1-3	CASSLSVPSGNTIYF	TGTGCCAGCAGCTTAAGCGTCCCCTCGGGGAACACCATATATTTT
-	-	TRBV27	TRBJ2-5	CASSPEGETQYF	TGTGCCAGCAGTCCGGAGGGGGAGACCCAGTACTTC
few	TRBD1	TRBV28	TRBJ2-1	CASRKAGGFTYNEQFF	TGTGCCAGCAGGAAAGCAGGGGGCTTTACCTACAATGAGCAGTTCTTC
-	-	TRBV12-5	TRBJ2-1	CASGLEEKDTDNEQFF	TGTGCTAGTGGTTTGGAGGAGAAGGACACTGACAATGAGCAGTTCTTC
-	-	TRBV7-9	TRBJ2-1	CASSQSLRQPNNEQFF	TGTGCCAGCAGCCAATCCCTCAGACAGCCTAACAATGAGCAGTTCTTC
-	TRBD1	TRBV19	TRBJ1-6	CASSIVVFRTGHSPLHF	TGTGCCAGTAGTATTGTTGTATTTAGGACAGGCCATTCACCCCTCCACTTT
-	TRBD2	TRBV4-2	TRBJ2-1	CASSQDGGGLVIEQFF	TGTGCCAGCAGCCAAGATGGGGGGGGACTAGTCATTGAGCAGTTCTTC
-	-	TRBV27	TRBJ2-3	CASSLLDADTQYF	TGTGCCAGCAGTTTACTAGACGCAGATACGCAGTATTTT
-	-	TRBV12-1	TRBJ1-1	CASSFVARDDNTEAFF	TGTGCCAGCAGCTTTGTGGCGCGGGACGACAACACTGAAGCTTTCTTT
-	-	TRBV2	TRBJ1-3	CASSSESGHGNTIYF	TGTGCCAGCAGCAGTGAATCAGGGCATGGAAACACCATATATTTT
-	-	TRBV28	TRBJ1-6	CASSSPGIPLDSPLHF	TGTGCCAGCAGTTCCCCCGGGATCCCACTGGACTCACCCCTCCACTTT
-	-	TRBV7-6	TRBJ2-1	CASTPGLGRYNEQFF	TGTGCCAGCACCCCGGGACTGGGGCGATACAATGAGCAGTTCTTC
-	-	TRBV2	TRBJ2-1	CASSEARSFNEQFF	TGTGCCAGCAGTGAAGCGAGGTCTTTTAATGAGCAGTTCTTC
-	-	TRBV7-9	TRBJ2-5	CASSLWDNPGTQYF	TGTGCCAGCAGCCTTTGGGACAACCCCGGGACCCAGTACTTC
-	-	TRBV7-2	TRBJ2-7	CASSFRTSSYEQYF	TGTGCCAGCAGCTTTAGGACAAGCTCCTACGAGCAGTACTTC
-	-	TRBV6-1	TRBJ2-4	CATRVGAQVQYF	TGTGCCACCAGAGTGGGGGCTCAAGTTCAGTACTTC
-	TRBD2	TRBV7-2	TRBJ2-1	CASGKIGTSGNNEQFF	TGTGCCAGCGGTAAAATCGGGACTAGCGGAAACAATGAGCAGTTCTTC
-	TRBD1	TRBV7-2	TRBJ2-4	CASSRDRATGNSQYF	TGTGCCAGCAGCCGGGACAGGGCGACAGGAAACAGTCAGTACTTC
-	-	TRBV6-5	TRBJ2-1	CASTRGSGWGEQFF	TGTGCCAGCACTCGCGGTAGCGGTTGGGGTGAGCAGTTCTTC
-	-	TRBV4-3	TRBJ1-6	CASSQDSQGANSPLHF	TGCGCCAGCAGCCAAGACTCCCAGGGCGCAAATTCACCCCTCCACTTT
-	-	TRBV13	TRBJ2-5	CASSLRTVNQETQYF	TGTGCCAGCAGCCTCAGAACAGTAAACCAAGAGACCCAGTACTTC
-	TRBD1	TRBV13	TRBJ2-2	CASSLSHRGTNTGELFF	TGTGCCAGCAGCTTATCTCACAGGGGGACGAACACCGGGGAGCTGTTTTTT